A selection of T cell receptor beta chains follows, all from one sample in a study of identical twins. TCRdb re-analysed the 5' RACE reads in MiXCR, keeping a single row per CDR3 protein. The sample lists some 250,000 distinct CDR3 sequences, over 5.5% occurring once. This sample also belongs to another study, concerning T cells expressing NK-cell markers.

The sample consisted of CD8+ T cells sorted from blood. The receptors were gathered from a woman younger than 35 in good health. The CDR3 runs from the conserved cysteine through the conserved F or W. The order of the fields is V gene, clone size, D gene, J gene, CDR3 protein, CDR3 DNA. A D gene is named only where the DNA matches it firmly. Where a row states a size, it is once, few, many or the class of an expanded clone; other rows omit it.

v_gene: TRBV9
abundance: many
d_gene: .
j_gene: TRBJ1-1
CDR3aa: CASSGIGGTEAFF
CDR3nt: TGTGCCAGCAGCGGTATAGGGGGCACTGAAGCTTTCTTT

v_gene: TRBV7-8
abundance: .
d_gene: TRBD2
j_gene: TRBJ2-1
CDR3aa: CASSSPGLGPYNEQFF
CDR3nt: TGTGCCAGCAGTTCTCCGGGACTAGGACCTTACAATGAGCAGTTCTTC

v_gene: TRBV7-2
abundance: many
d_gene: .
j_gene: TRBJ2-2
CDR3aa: CATSTRKAGELFF
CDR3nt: TGTGCCACCTCGACAAGGAAGGCCGGGGAGCTGTTTTTT

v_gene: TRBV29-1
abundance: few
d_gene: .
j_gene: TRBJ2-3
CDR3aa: CSVGSRDIRTDTQYF
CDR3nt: TGCAGCGTTGGTTCCCGGGACATACGCACAGATACGCAGTATTTT

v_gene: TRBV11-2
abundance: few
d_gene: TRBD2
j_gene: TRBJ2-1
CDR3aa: CASSRNIFSSGHSYNEQFF
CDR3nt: TGTGCCAGCAGCCGTAACATCTTTTCTAGCGGTCACTCCTACAATGAGCAGTTCTTC

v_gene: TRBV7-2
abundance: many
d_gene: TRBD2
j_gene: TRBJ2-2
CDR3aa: CASSWDYSTGELFF
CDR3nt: TGTGCCAGCAGTTGGGACTATTCCACCGGGGAGCTGTTTTTT

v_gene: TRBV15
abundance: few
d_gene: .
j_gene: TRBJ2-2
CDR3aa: CATSTTSGSGELFF
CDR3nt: TGTGCCACCAGTACTACGAGTGGGTCCGGGGAGCTGTTTTTT

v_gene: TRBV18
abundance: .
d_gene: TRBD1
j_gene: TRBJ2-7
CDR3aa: CASSRDRPFYEQYF
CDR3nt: TGTGCCAGCTCTAGGGACAGACCTTTCTACGAGCAGTACTTC

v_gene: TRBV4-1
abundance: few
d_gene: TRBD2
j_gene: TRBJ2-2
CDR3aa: CASSQDLAGEPGELFF
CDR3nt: TGCGCCAGCAGCCAAGATCTAGCGGGAGAACCCGGGGAGCTGTTTTTT

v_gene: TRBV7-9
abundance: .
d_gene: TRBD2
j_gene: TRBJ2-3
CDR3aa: CASSSLAGVADTQYF
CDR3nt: TGTGCCAGCAGTTCACTAGCGGGGGTGGCGGATACGCAGTATTTT

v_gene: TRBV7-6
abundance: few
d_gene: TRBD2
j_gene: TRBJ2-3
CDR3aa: CASSPSWRGGVETDTQYF
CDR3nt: TGTGCCAGCAGCCCCTCGTGGCGGGGGGGCGTGGAGACAGATACGCAGTATTTT

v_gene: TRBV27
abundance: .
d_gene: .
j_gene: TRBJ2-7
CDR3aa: CASSVRVLYEQYF
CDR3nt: TGTGCCAGCAGTGTCAGGGTTCTCTACGAGCAGTACTTC

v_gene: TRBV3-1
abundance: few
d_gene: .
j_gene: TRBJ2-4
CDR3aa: CASSQDLGRGAKNIQYF
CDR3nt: TGTGCCAGCAGCCAAGATTTGGGGAGGGGGGCCAAAAACATTCAGTACTTC

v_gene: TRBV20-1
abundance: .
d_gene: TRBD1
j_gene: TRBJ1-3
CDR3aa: CSARGPGGDGNTIYF
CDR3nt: TGCAGTGCTAGAGGTCCAGGGGGAGACGGAAACACCATATATTTT

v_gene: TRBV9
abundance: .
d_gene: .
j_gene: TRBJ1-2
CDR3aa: CASSGGSSVYGYTF
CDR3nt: TGTGCCAGCAGCGGTGGCTCTTCGGTCTATGGCTACACCTTC

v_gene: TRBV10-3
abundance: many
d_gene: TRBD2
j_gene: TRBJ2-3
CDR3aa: CAASGAGGEYTQYF
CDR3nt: TGTGCCGCGTCCGGAGCGGGGGGGGAATATACGCAGTATTTT

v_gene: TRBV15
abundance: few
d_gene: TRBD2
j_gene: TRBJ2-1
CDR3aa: CATSRASGGAEEQFF
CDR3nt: TGTGCCACCAGCAGGGCTAGCGGGGGGGCTGAGGAGCAGTTCTTC

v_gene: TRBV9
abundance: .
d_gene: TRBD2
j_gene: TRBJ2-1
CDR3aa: CASSVRPGTSGTPAMVRNEQFF
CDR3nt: TGTGCCAGCAGCGTACGTCCCGGGACTAGCGGGACTCCTGCGATGGTAAGAAATGAGCAGTTCTTC

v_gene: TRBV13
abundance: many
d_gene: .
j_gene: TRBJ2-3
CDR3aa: CASSSRADTQYF
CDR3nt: TGTGCCAGCAGCTCCCGAGCAGATACGCAGTATTTT

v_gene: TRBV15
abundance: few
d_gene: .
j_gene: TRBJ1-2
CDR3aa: CATSTTFDGYTF
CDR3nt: TGTGCCACCAGCACGACATTCGATGGCTACACCTTC

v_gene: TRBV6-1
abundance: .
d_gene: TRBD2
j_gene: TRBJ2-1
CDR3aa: CASSPAGALGEQFF
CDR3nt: TGTGCCAGCAGTCCAGCGGGGGCCCTTGGGGAGCAGTTCTTC

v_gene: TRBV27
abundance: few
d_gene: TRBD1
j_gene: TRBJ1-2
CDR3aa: CASSLLGTGVGYTF
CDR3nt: TGTGCCAGCAGTCTGCTTGGGACAGGGGTCGGCTACACCTTC

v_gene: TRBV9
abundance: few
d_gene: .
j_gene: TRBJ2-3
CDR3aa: CASSGDYRTGTDTQYF
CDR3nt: TGTGCCAGCAGCGGAGATTACCGGACGGGGACAGATACGCAGTATTTT

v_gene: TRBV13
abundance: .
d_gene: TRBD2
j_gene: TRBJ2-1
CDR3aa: CASSRSGGLDNEQFF
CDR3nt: TGTGCCAGCAGTCGTAGCGGGGGGCTTGACAATGAGCAGTTCTTC

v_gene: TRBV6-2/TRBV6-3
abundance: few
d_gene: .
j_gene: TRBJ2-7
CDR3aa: CASSLRGGHEQYF
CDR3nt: TGTGCCAGCAGTTTGAGGGGAGGTCACGAGCAGTACTTC

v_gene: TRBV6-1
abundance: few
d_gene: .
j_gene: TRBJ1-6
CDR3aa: CASALLTNSPLHF
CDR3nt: TGTGCCAGCGCCTTATTGACTAATTCACCCCTCCACTTT

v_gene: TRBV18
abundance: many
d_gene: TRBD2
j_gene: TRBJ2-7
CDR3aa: CASSASFAGGPYEQYF
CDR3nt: TGTGCCAGCTCTGCATCCTTCGCGGGAGGGCCCTACGAGCAGTACTTC

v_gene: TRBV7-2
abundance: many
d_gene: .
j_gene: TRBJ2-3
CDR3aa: CASSLRDTELRDTQYF
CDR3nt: TGTGCCAGCAGCCTCCGGGACACCGAATTGAGAGATACGCAGTATTTT

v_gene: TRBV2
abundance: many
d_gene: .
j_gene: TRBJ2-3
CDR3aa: CASSRGTDTQYF
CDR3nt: TGTGCCAGCAGTCGCGGGACAGATACGCAGTATTTT